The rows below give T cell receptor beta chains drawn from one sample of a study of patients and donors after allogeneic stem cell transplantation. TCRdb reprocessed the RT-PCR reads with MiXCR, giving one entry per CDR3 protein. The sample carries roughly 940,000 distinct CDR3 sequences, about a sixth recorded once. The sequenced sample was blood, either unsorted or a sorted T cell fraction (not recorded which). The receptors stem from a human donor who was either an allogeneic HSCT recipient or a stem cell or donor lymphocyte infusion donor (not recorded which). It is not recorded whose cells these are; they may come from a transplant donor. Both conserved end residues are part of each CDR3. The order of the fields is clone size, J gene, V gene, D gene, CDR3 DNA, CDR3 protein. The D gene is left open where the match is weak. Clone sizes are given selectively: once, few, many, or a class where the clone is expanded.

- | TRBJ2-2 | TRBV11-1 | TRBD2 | TGTGCCAGCACCTCCCGATACCCCTTTAGCGGGATGGCGAACACCGGGGAGCTGTTTTTT | CASTSRYPFSGMANTGELFF
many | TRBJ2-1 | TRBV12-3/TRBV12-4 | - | TGTGCCAGCAGCTCGGACGGGAGCTCCTACAATGAGCAGTTCTTC | CASSSDGSSYNEQFF
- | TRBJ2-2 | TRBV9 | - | TGTGCCAGCAGAGGGGAGCCCGGGGAGCTGTTTTTT | CASRGEPGELFF
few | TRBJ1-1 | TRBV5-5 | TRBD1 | TGTGCCAGCAGCTCTGGACAGGGGGCTCGAGTGAGCACTGAAGCTTTCTTT | CASSSGQGARVSTEAFF
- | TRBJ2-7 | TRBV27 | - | TGTGCCAGCAGTCCTCAGGGTAGAAACTACGAGCAGTACTTC | CASSPQGRNYEQYF
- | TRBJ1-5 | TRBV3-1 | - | TGTGCCAGCAGCCAAGAAGCCAGGGGCCAGCCCCAGCATTTT | CASSQEARGQPQHF
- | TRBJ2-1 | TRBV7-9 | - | TGTGCCAGCAGCTTAGCGGCCACCCGCAAGCGAGGTGAGCAGTTCTTC | CASSLAATRKRGEQFF
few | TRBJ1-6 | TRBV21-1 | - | TGTGCCAGCAGCAAGGTCAGGGGAACTTCACCCCTCCACTTT | CASSKVRGTSPLHF
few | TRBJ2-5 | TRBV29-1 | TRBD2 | TGCAGCGTTGAATTACTAGCGGGAGGAGAGACCCAGTACTTC | CSVELLAGGETQYF
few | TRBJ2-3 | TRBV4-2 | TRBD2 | TGTGCCAGCAGCAAACACGGGACTAGCGGGAGAGAGCGAACAGATACGCAGTATTTT | CASSKHGTSGRERTDTQYF
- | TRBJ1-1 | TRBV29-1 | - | TGCAGCGCCGAGGGGGGGTTCACTGAAGCTTTCTTT | CSAEGGFTEAFF
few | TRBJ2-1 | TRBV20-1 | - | TGCAGTGCTCCCAGGGGCCCTGTCTACAATGAGCAGTTCTTC | CSAPRGPVYNEQFF
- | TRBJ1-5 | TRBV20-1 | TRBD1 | TGCAGTGCTAGAGATGTAGGGGGCTCCTTGCTTAGCAATCAGCCCCAGCATTTT | CSARDVGGSLLSNQPQHF
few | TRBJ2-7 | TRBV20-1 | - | TGCAGTGCTAGCGGGGACACCAGATACGAGCAGTACTTC | CSASGDTRYEQYF
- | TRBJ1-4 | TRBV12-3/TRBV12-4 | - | TGTGCCAGCTCCGGGGGGAATGAAAAACTGTTTTTT | CASSGGNEKLFF
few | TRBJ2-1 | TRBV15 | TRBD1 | TGTGCCATTTCCCGCGTTGACAGGGTCTACAATGAGCAGTTCTTC | CAISRVDRVYNEQFF
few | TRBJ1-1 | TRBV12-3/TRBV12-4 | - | TGTGCCAGCAGTTGGGGACGCCTCATGAACACTGAAGCTTTCTTT | CASSWGRLMNTEAFF
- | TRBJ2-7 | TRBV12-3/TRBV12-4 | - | TGTGCCAGCAGTTTTTGGGTCTGGGAGGGGGGCCTAAGCGAGCAGTACTTC | CASSFWVWEGGLSEQYF
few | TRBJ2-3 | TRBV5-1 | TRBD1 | TGCGCCAGCAGCTTGGGACAGGGAACCCAAGATACGCAGTATTTT | CASSLGQGTQDTQYF